These 8 T cell receptor beta chains originate from one sample sequenced in a study of early stage breast cancer tumors. Profiling relied on immunoSEQ multiplex PCR, and the TCRdb table lists in-frame clones only, not all of them. This table has thousands of clones, 64% appearing once. The sample comprised breast tumor tissue. The receptor source for this set is a person aged 40 to 50 with breast cancer.

In its sample, this clone was seen a few times. The V and J genes are TRBV28 and TRBJ2-6, with TRBD1 identical over 7 bases. The CDR3 covers 15 residues. In germline, CDR1 is MDHEN, CDR2 SYDVKM. Losses at the gene ends were 5 bases for V and 1 base for J; bases not matched to a gene: 2. The DNA for the CDR3 is TGTGCCAGCAGTACACAGGGGTCTGGGGCCAACGTCCTGACTTTC. Translation: CASSTQGSGANVLTF.

The chain couples TRBV29-1 to TRBJ1-1, with D maybe TRBD1 (5 bases). This CDR3 is 13 amino acids long. The germline CDR1 and CDR2 sequences are SQVTM and ANQGSEA. Trimming removed 3 bases from V and 1 base from J, with 9 bases in between. CDR3 nucleotides: TGCAGCGTTGACGGGGGGAGGAACACTGAAGCTTTCTTT. Translation gives CSVDGGRNTEAFF.

The chain is built from TRBV27 and TRBJ2-1, with D possibly matching TRBD1 (6 bases). This CDR3 is 16 amino acids long. Germline V lookup: CDR1 MNHEY, CDR2 SMNVEV (reference sequence). V dropped 7 bases and J dropped 2 bases, with 18 bases sitting between them. The CDR3 region is CASTLGGQRPYNEQFF. CDR3 DNA: TGTGCCAGCACCCTAGGGGGTCAGCGGCCCTACAATGAGCAGTTCTTC.

This chain links TRBV11-1 with TRBJ1-2; D gene unclear. This CDR3 is built from 12 residues. Germline CDR1 SGHAT, CDR2 FQDESV (reference sequence). V lost 4 bases and J lost 7, with 10 bases in between. The CDR3 region is CASSSGRSGYTF. In DNA form, the CDR3 reads TGTGCCAGCAGCTCCGGACGAAGTGGCTACACCTTC.

About this clone itself: The junction does not match germline at one end; this may be a read error. The chain carries TRBV7-7 and TRBJ2-1, with 9 bases lining up with TRBD2. The CDR3 runs 13 residues. Germline CDR1 is SSHAT and CDR2 is FNYEAQ (reference sequence). CDR3 sequence: CASSILAGSEQFF. The CDR3 coding sequence is TGTGCTAGCAGTATACTAGCGGGCAGTGAGCAGTTCTTC.

In this sample, this clone is large. J is TRBJ2-7 and V is TRBV19; TRBD2 matches at 10 bases. The trim removed 5 bases at V and 9 bases at J, leaving 10 bases unmatched. This CDR3 contains 14 residues. Germline loops: CDR1 LNHDA, CDR2 SQIVND (reference sequence). CDR3 region: CASSSGTSVTRQYF. The DNA of the CDR3 is TGTGCCAGTAGTTCCGGGACTAGCGTGACGAGGCAGTACTTC.

The V gene is TRBV5-1, the J gene TRBJ1-1; D remains unclear. The CDR3 totals 13 residues. Germline assignment: CDR1 SGHRS and CDR2 YFSETQ. Deletions cut 6 bases from V and 4 bases from J, with 13 bases between. CDR3 in amino acids: CASNATRRTEAFF. CDR3 coding DNA: TGCGCCAGCAACGCCACGAGGCGCACTGAAGCTTTCTTT.

The chain combines TRBV4-1 with TRBJ1-1; TRBD1 is a possible D gene (6 bases). V gave up 4 bases and J gave up 10 bases, with 16 bases separating them. This CDR3 is 13 amino acids long. Per germline, CDR1 MGHRA and CDR2 YSYEKL. CDR3 sequence: CASSLYGGTGAFF. In DNA form, the CDR3 reads TGCGCCAGCAGCCTATACGGGGGCACCGGAGCTTTCTTT.